This is a list of T cell receptor beta chains from one sample in a study of blood T cell repertoires in COVID-19. The protocol was immunoSEQ multiplex PCR, while the TCRdb copy is restricted to in-frame clones and leaves out a portion. The repertoire holds 30,000 to 40,000 clones, with 70% to 90% as singletons. The sample taken for sequencing was peripheral blood. These receptors were obtained from a human donor in a cohort sampled during active COVID-19. Both conserved end residues are part of each CDR3. D genes are given only for firm matches. The listing skips clone size in some rows; elsewhere it reads once, few, many or a size class.

J gene,D gene,clone size,V gene,CDR3 DNA,CDR3 protein
TRBJ2-5,NA,NA,TRBV6-2/TRBV6-3,TGTGCCAGCAGTTACAGGGGAAGGAAGCAAGAGACCCAGTACTTC,CASSYRGRKQETQYF
TRBJ2-1,NA,NA,TRBV2,TGTGCCAGCAGTCCTCACCTGACTAGCAATGAGCAGTTCTTC,CASSPHLTSNEQFF
TRBJ2-5,TRBD2,NA,TRBV11-2,TGTGCCAGCAGCTCCAGGGTGGGGGGGCAAGAGACCCAGTACTTC,CASSSRVGGQETQYF
TRBJ2-3,NA,NA,TRBV5-1,TGCGCCAGCAGCTTTAGAGAGTTTGAAGATACGCAGTATTTT,CASSFREFEDTQYF
TRBJ2-3,NA,NA,TRBV21-1,TGTGCCAGCAGACCAGCGGGGGAGGTAGATACGCAGTATTTT,CASRPAGEVDTQYF
TRBJ1-3,TRBD1,NA,TRBV4-1,TGCGCCAGCAGCCAGACAGGGTTCGGAAACACCATATATTTT,CASSQTGFGNTIYF
TRBJ1-6,NA,NA,TRBV16,TGTGCCAGCAGCCAAATGGGGGGACCGACGGCCTATAATTCACCCCTCCACTTT,CASSQMGGPTAYNSPLHF
TRBJ2-5,NA,NA,TRBV28,TGTGCCAGCAGCCCCGGTGATCAAGAGACCCAGTACTTC,CASSPGDQETQYF
TRBJ2-2,NA,once,TRBV21-1,TGTGCCAGCAGCAGAGGCCCCAGGGACTTGGCTGGGGAGCTGTTTTTT,CASSRGPRDLAGELFF
TRBJ2-7,TRBD2,NA,TRBV28,TGTGCCAGCAGCCGAGCGGCTAGCGGGGGACTACCTACGATGGAGCAGTACTTC,CASSRAASGGLPTMEQYF
TRBJ2-7,NA,NA,TRBV5-1,TGCGCCAGCAGCTTGGAGCCTCTCCCCCCCTACGAGCAGTACTTC,CASSLEPLPPYEQYF
TRBJ2-3,NA,NA,TRBV19,TGTGCCAGTAGTATCTCCCGAGTGGATACGCAGTATTTT,CASSISRVDTQYF
TRBJ1-4,TRBD1,NA,TRBV15,TGTGCCACCAGCAGAGGGGTATGGCAGGGGGTTGATGAAAAACTGTTTTTT,CATSRGVWQGVDEKLFF
TRBJ2-1,TRBD2,NA,TRBV3-1/TRBV3-2,TGTGCCAGCAGCCAAGATTTGTATGCGGGGGGCGGGGATGAGCAGTTCTTC,CASSQDLYAGGGDEQFF
TRBJ1-4,NA,NA,TRBV28,TGTGCCAGCAGTTTAGGGCCTGACATGTATGAAAAACTGTTTTTT,CASSLGPDMYEKLFF
TRBJ1-5,NA,NA,TRBV15,TGTGCCACCAGCAGACGCGGACAGCCCCAGCATTTT,CATSRRGQPQHF
TRBJ1-6,NA,NA,TRBV6-1,TGTGCCAGCAGTGAACAGAGAGGCTCTAGGTCACCCCTCCACTTT,CASSEQRGSRSPLHF
TRBJ1-2,NA,NA,TRBV28,TGTGCCAGCAGGACAGCGAATAACTATGGCTACACCTTC,CASRTANNYGYTF
TRBJ1-1,NA,few,TRBV7-9,TGTGCCAGCAGCCCCCGCGGCACTGAAGCTTTCTTT,CASSPRGTEAFF
TRBJ2-7,TRBD1,NA,TRBV28,TGTGCCAGCAGTTCATTCGGACAGGGGGCCTACGAGCAGTACTTC,CASSSFGQGAYEQYF
TRBJ1-1,TRBD1,NA,TRBV14,TGTGCCAGCAGCCAAGATCAAGACAGGGGGACGGGCGCAGCTTTCTTT,CASSQDQDRGTGAAFF
TRBJ2-2,NA,NA,TRBV21-1,TGTGCCAGCAGCAAGGGACAGGGTAAGGGGACCGGGGAGCTGTTTTTT,CASSKGQGKGTGELFF
TRBJ2-3,NA,NA,TRBV5-5,TGTGCCAGCACCCCCTCGGATCGACTCAGCACAGATACGCAGTATTTT,CASTPSDRLSTDTQYF
TRBJ2-7,TRBD1,once,TRBV9,TGTGCCAGCAGCACCCTTGGACAGGGCGGCTACGAGCAGTACTTC,CASSTLGQGGYEQYF
TRBJ2-2,NA,NA,TRBV12-5,TGTGCTAGTGGTTTGGTACCCGCGGCAGGGCTGTTACGGTTGAACACCGGGGAGCTGTTTTTT,CASGLVPAAGLLRLNTGELFF
TRBJ1-1,NA,NA,TRBV5-4,TGTGCCAGCAGCCCTGGGGGGGGCACAGCTGGGAACACTGAAGCTTTCTTT,CASSPGGGTAGNTEAFF
TRBJ2-3,NA,NA,TRBV6-6,TGTGCCAGCAGTAATCGGGGAGATACGCAGTATTTT,CASSNRGDTQYF
TRBJ1-1,NA,NA,TRBV7-2,TGTGCCAGCAGCTTATCGAACAGGGACACTGAAGCTTTCTTT,CASSLSNRDTEAFF